This T cell receptor (beta chain) emerged from a study of cytomegalovirus exposure and HLA in healthy donors. For the study at large: From HLA-typed donors, an early data release held approximately 85 million unique TCRs.

PCR used 60 Vbeta primers and 13 Jbeta primers. As originally analysed: Later, roughly 80 million unique TCR beta chains were counted in an analysis, and approximately 10 million of them were shared. Data came from immunoSEQ multiplex PCR; TCRdb stores just in-frame clones and leaves some out. Clone size and V and J calls were adopted from that table, with D and trimming inferred from the DNA. The sample has 60,000 or so clones; 55% to 75% are singletons. Study-wide results and caveats: Segments of the TCR beta V type were, in most cases, productive about 87% or about 30% of the time in an earlier analysis. Cytomegalovirus association was assigned to approximately 160 TCR beta chains.

Between the trimmed V and J ends, which lost 4 bases and 1 base, there was a span of 14 bases. The CDR3 length is 15 residues. The germline V gene encodes CDR1 SGHRS and CDR2 YFSETQ. On this clone itself: Its antigen is not known.

The origin of this receptor is a man in his forties in good health and CMV-seropositive. V and J are TRBV5-1 and TRBJ1-1; D call uncertain. Sequenced sample: PBMCs. In DNA form, the CDR3 reads TGCGCCAGCAGCATAAGTGAGGTTTCGAACACTGAAGCTTTCTTT. This gives the protein CASSISEVSNTEAFF.